Described below is a single TCR beta chain sequence and its context. Its antigen remains unidentified. This sample is part of a study of cytomegalovirus exposure and HLA in healthy donors. Study as a whole: Among the 350 to 500 donors who were genotyped, approximately 84% fell in the genetic ancestry cluster that is associated with self-reported Caucasian donors. The study's findings and limits: Within an earlier analysis, most TCR beta V segments proved productive either about 90% or about 30% of the time.

PCR was performed using 60 Vbeta and 13 Jbeta primers. Using immunoSEQ multiplex PCR, the repertoire was profiled, and TCRdb retains in-frame clones only, with some absent. The sample carries 100,000 to 150,000 clones, about three quarters recorded once. V lost 8 bases, J lost 6 bases, and 17 bases stayed unmatched. CDR1 and CDR2 (germline): MDHEN, SYDVKM. The CDR3 is 16 amino acids. Sequencing was done on a sample of PBMCs. The TCR sequence derives from a man aged 45 to 65 in good health and CMV-seronegative. The V and J genes are TRBV28 and TRBJ1-1, with TRBD1 matching over 8 bases. The CDR3 reads CASGRILSTGAAEAFF. CDR3 in DNA: TGTGCCAGCGGCCGTATCCTCTCGACAGGGGCCGCTGAAGCTTTCTTT. The whole variable domain, remainder taken from reference TRBV28 and TRBJ1-1, is DVKVTQSSRYLVKRTGEKVFLECVQDMDHENMFWYRQDPGLGLRLIYFSYDVKMKEKGDIPEGYSVSREKKERFSLILESASTNQTSMYLCASGRILSTGAAEAFFGQGTRLTVV.